This T cell receptor beta chain derives from a study of vaccination and CD4 T cells after COVID-19. Study at large: Blood was drawn a median around 70 days post second dose, range 14 to 241. Study outcomes and limitations: Among those convalescent, a median around 86% of reactive clones emerged solely post-vaccination.

The treatment here: approximately 9-day PBMC culture with coronavirus spike peptide pools or control peptides (ViraFEST assay). Fresh replacement IL-2 medium substituted for half the medium on days 3 and 7. Cultured CD4+ T-cell DNA underwent Oncomine TCR Beta short-read sequencing. TCRdb reprocessed the PCR reads via MiXCR and lists one record per CDR3 protein. Among 15,000 to 20,000 distinct CDR3 sequences listed, about 60% were seen once. The CDR3 spans 15 residues. J gave up 3 bases and V 10 bases, and 12 bases lay outside the gene matches. From germline, CDR1 is ENHRY and CDR2 SYGVKD. This clonotype has only a few counts. What it binds is not known.

Sequencing input: CD4+ T cells from blood, cultured in vitro. This clonotype originated in a human donor who had recovered from COVID-19. This chain uses TRBV10-3 with TRBJ1-5; TRBD1 matches 7 bases. The CDR3 is CATRDREGANQPQHF. CDR3 DNA: TGTGCCACCCGTGACAGGGAAGGGGCCAATCAGCCCCAGCATTTT.